This T cell receptor beta chain was sequenced in a study of response to subunit inactivated influenza vaccine. One entry per CDR3 protein, called by TCRdb with MiXCR from the RT-PCR reads. The sample lists more than 450,000 distinct CDR3 sequences; around 11% were seen once. Germline values: CDR1 MNHEY, CDR2 SMNVEV (reference sequence). V lost 5 bases and J 8 bases, leaving 16 bases between the germline ends. The CDR3 runs 14 residues. The same data also contributed to another study, on T cells expressing NK-cell markers. From that study: TCR beta libraries carry UMIs added by 5'RACE template switching. Sequenced donors, eight in total, included seven who were HCMV-seropositive and one who was seronegative. The leading position in the CD3+CD56-NKG2C+ fraction of a handful of donors also went to these clonotypes.

The rearrangement uses TRBV27 and TRBJ2-1; tentative D call: TRBD1 (6 bases). The sample was PBMCs from blood, taken on the day of vaccination. This TCR derives from a man aged 45 to 65 who received an inactivated influenza vaccine. CDR3 in amino acids: CASSSRGPTDEQFF. The CDR3 region has the DNA TGTGCCAGCAGTAGCAGGGGACCTACGGATGAGCAGTTCTTC.